This T cell receptor beta chain was identified during a study of T cell responses to AZD1222 COVID-19 vaccine. Sequencing used immunoSEQ multiplex PCR; TCRdb keeps in-frame clones, though not all of them. Seen here are approximately 150,000 clones, around 84% observed once, and the top ten hold 5% to 5.5%. The study, taken as a whole, reports: Baseline seropositivity occurred in only a handful of AZD1222 recipients. Along spike, vaccine-associated CD4 TCRs were found throughout, with dominance at 160-218 and 743-854.

To note about this clone: Its antigen is unidentified.

Looked up from germline, CDR1 is MNHEY and CDR2 is SVGAGI. The J segment lost 4 bases and the V segment lost 6 bases, leaving 2 bases of the junction unmatched. This CDR3 has 14 amino acids. This chain links TRBV6-5 with TRBJ2-1, with 11 bases identical to TRBD2. Source: peripheral blood, taken 28 days after the second AZD1222 dose. This receptor was identified in an adult who received the AZD1222 COVID-19 vaccine. The CDR3 nucleotides are TGTGCCAGCAGGGGACTAGCGGTATACAATGAGCAGTTCTTC. This encodes CASRGLAVYNEQFF.